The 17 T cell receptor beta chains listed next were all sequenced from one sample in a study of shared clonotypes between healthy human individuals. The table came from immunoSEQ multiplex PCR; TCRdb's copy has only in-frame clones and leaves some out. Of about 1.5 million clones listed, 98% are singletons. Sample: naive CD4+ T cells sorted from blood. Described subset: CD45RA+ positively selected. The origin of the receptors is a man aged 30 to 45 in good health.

The CDR3 nucleotides are TGTGCCAGCAGCTCGGGAGGGGATTTCAATCAGCCCCAGCATTTT. This codes for CASSSGGDFNQPQHF. The rearrangement joins TRBV5-4 to TRBJ1-5, with D maybe TRBD1 (5 bases). CDR3 length equals 15 residues. Per the germline V gene, CDR1 is SGHNT and CDR2 is YYREEE (reference sequence). V lost 3 bases to trimming and J lost 3 bases, with 13 bases between them.

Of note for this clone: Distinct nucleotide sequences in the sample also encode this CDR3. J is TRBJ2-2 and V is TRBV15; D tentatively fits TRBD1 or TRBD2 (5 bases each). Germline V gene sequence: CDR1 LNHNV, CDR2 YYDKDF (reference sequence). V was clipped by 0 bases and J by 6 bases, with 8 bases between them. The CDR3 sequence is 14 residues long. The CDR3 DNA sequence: TGTGCCACCAGCAGAGATCGGGGCCCCGGGGAGCTGTTTTTT. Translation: CATSRDRGPGELFF.

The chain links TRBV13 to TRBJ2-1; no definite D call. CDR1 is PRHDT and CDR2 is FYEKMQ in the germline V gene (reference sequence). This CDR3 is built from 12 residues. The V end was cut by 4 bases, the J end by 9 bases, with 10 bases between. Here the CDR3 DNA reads TGTGCCAGCAGCTCCCTAGGTCTTGAGCAGTTCTTC. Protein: CASSSLGLEQFF.

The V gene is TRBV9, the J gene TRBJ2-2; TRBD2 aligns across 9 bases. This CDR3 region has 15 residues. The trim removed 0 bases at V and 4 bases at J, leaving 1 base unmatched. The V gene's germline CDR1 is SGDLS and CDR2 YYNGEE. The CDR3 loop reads CASSVGLAATGELFF. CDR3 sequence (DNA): TGTGCCAGCAGCGTAGGACTAGCGGCCACCGGGGAGCTGTTTTTT.

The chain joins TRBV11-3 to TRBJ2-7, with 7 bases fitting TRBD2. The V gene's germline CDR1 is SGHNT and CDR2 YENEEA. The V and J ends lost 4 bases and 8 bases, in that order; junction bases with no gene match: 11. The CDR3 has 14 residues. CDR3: CASSSTPSSGKQYF. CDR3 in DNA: TGTGCCAGCAGCTCCACCCCATCTAGCGGTAAGCAGTACTTC.

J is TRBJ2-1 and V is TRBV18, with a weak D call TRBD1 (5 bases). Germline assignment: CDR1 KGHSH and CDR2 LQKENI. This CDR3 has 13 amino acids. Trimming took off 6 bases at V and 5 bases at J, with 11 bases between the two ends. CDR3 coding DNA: TGTGCCAGCTCGGAAAAGGGGAACAATGAGCAGTTCTTC. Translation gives CASSEKGNNEQFF.

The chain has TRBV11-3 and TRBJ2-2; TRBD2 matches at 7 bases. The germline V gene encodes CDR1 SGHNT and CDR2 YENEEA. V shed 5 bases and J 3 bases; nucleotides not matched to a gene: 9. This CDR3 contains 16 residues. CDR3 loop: CASSPQAGLDTGELFF. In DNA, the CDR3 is TGTGCCAGCAGCCCCCAAGCAGGACTAGACACCGGGGAGCTGTTTTTT.

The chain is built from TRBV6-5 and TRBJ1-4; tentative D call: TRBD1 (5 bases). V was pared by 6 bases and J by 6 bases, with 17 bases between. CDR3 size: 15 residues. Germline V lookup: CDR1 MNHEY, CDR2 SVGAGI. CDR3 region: CASRPIRVEDEKLFF. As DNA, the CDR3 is TGTGCCAGCAGACCTATCAGGGTGGAAGATGAAAAACTGTTTTTT.

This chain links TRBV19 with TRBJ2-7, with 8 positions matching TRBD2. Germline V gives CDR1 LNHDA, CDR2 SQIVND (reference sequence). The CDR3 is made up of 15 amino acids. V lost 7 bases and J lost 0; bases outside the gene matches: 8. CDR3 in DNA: TGTGCCAGTACTTATAGCGGGACCACCTCCTACGAGCAGTACTTC. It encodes CASTYSGTTSYEQYF.

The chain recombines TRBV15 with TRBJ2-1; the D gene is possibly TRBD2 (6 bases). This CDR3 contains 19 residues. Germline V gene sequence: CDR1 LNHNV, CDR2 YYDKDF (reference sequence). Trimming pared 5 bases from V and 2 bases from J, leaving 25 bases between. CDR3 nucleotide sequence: TGTGCCACCAGCGAGTTCGACTTTCTAACTAGCCTGACCTACAATGAGCAGTTCTTC. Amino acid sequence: CATSEFDFLTSLTYNEQFF. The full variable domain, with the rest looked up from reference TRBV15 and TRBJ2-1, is DAMVIQNPRYQVTQFGKPVTLSCSQTLNHNVMYWYQQKSSQAPKLLFHYYDKDFNNEADTPDNFQSRRPNTSFCFLDIRSPGLGDTAMYLCATSEFDFLTSLTYNEQFFGPGTRLTVL.

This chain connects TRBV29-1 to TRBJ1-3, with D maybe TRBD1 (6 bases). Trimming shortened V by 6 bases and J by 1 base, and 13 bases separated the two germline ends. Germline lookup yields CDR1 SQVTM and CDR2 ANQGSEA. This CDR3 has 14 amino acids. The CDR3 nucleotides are TGCAGCGTGGAGGACAGAATGTCTGGAAACACCATATATTTT. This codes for CSVEDRMSGNTIYF.

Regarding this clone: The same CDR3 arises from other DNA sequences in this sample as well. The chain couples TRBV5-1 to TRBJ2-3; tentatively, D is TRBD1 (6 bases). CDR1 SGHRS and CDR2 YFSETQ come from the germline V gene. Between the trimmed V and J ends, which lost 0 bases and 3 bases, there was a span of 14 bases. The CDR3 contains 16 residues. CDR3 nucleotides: TGCGCCAGCAGCTTGGGAGCTGGGGGCAGGACAGATACGCAGTATTTT. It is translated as CASSLGAGGRTDTQYF.

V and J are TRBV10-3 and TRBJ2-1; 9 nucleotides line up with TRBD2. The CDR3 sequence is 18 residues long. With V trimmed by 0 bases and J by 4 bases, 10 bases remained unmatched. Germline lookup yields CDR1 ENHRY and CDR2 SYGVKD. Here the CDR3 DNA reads TGTGCCATCAGTGAGTCCCCGGGAGGGGCGGGAGGGTACAATGAGCAGTTCTTC. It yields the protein CAISESPGGAGGYNEQFF.

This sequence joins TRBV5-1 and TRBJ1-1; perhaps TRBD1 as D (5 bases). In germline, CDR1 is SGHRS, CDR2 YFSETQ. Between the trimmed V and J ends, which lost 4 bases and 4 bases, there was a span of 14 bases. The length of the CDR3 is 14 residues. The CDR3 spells CASSPGRIFTEAFF. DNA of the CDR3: TGCGCCAGCAGCCCGGGACGGATTTTCACTGAAGCTTTCTTT.

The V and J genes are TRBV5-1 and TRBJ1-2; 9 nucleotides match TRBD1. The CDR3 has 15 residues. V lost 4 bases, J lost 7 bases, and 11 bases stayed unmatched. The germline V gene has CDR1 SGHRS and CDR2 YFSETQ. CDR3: CASSGTGTGLSGYTF. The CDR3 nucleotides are TGCGCCAGCAGCGGAACCGGGACAGGGCTTTCTGGCTACACCTTC.

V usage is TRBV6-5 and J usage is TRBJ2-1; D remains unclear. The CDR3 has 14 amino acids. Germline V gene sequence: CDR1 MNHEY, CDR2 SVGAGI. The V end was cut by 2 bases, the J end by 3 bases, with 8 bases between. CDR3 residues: CASSYRPLYNEQFF. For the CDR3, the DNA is TGTGCCAGCAGTTACAGGCCACTCTACAATGAGCAGTTCTTC.

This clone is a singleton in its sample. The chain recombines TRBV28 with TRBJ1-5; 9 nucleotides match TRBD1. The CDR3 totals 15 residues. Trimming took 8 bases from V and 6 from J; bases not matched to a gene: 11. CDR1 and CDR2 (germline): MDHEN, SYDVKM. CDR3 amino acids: CASRRGTGHFQPQHF. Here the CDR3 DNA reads TGTGCCAGCCGACGAGGGACAGGGCATTTTCAGCCCCAGCATTTT.